This note documents a single T cell receptor (beta chain) sequence. The sample is drawn from a study of blood T cell repertoires in COVID-19. Overall study: The United States, Italy and Spain provided the acute and convalescent COVID-19 samples. PBMCs, B-cell-depleted T cells, or T cells provided the cDNA or gDNA that made up the material.

As processed by the authors: Nucleated cell counts were estimated from reference gene primer amplification. Sequencing used immunoSEQ multiplex PCR; TCRdb keeps in-frame clones, though not all of them. D and trimming were read from the DNA, whereas the V and J calls and clone size are those reported in that table. Seen here are 52,000 or so clones, 83% observed once, and the top ten hold about a sixth. V was shortened by 1 base and J by 5 bases, with 12 bases between the two germline ends. Germline V gene lookup returns CDR1 LGHDT and CDR2 YNNKEL (reference sequence). This CDR3 spans 15 amino acids. J is TRBJ1-5 and V is TRBV3-1 (or the pseudogene TRBV3-2); tentative D call: TRBD1 (6 bases). The sequence derives from a man between 35 and 55 years old with acute or convalescent COVID-19. The sequenced sample consisted of peripheral blood. CDR3 protein: CASSQAGQGHQPQHF. The CDR3 DNA follows: TGTGCCAGCAGCCAAGCTGGGCAGGGGCATCAGCCCCAGCATTTT.